One and the same sample provided the 25 T cell receptor beta chains below, sequenced in a study of cytomegalovirus exposure and HLA in healthy donors. The PCR made use of 60 Vbeta and 13 Jbeta primers. The repertoire was sequenced with immunoSEQ multiplex PCR; TCRdb's copy has only in-frame clones and lacks some. The table lists about 140,000 clones. The specimen was PBMCs. These receptors originate from a male donor in good health and CMV-seronegative.

The rearrangement uses TRBV7-2 and TRBJ2-3; 8 bases agree with TRBD1. Per germline, CDR1 SGHTA and CDR2 FQGNSA. The CDR3 has 15 residues. J lost 4 bases, V lost 2 bases, and 5 bases had no gene match. The CDR3 sequence is CASSLRTGRSDTQYF. As DNA, the CDR3 is TGTGCCAGCAGCTTAAGGACAGGGCGGTCAGATACGCAGTATTTT.

The chain employs TRBV2 and TRBJ2-3; 7 bases map to TRBD2. The CDR3 has 16 amino acids. Germline lookup yields CDR1 SNHLY and CDR2 FYNNEI. V was pared by 4 bases and J by 0 bases, with 7 bases of the junction left unmatched. Here the CDR3 DNA reads TGTGCCAGCAGTGTGGTCGGCGGGGGAAGCACAGATACGCAGTATTTT. Translated, it gives CASSVVGGGSTDTQYF.

The genes are TRBV4-2 and TRBJ1-1; weak D call: TRBD1 (5 bases). V lost 1 base and J 5 bases, leaving 8 bases between the germline ends. Germline CDR1 and CDR2: LGHNA and YNFKEQ. This CDR3 has 13 amino acids. CDR3 in amino acids: CASSQGAGTEAFF. The CDR3 DNA sequence: TGTGCCAGCAGCCAAGGTGCAGGGACTGAAGCTTTCTTT.

The chain uses TRBV28 and TRBJ1-2; 8 bases align to TRBD1. V shed 6 bases and J 4 bases; nucleotides not matched to a gene: 10. The CDR3 extends over 15 amino acids. Germline V gives CDR1 MDHEN, CDR2 SYDVKM. The CDR3 nucleotides read TGTGCCAGCAGCCCTGCCGGGACAGGCCTCTATGGCTACACCTTC. Encoded protein: CASSPAGTGLYGYTF.

This sequence joins TRBV2 and TRBJ2-7, with D tentatively TRBD1 (5 bases). Trimming shortened V by 4 bases and J by 1 base, and 11 bases separated the two germline ends. Germline V lookup: CDR1 SNHLY, CDR2 FYNNEI. The CDR3 is 14 amino acids. The CDR3 reads CASSGQGISYEQYF. The CDR3 coding sequence is TGTGCCAGCAGTGGGCAGGGCATATCCTACGAGCAGTACTTC.

This sequence joins TRBV30 and TRBJ2-7; 11 bases are shared with TRBD2. Unmatched junction bases numbered 5, after V lost 2 bases and J lost 5 bases. The length of the CDR3 is 14 residues. Germline values: CDR1 GTSNPN, CDR2 SVGIG (reference sequence). DNA for the CDR3: TGTGCCTGGAGTCGTAGCGGGGGGGCTAACGAGCAGTACTTC. The encoded protein is CAWSRSGGANEQYF.

J is TRBJ2-2 and V is TRBV15; D gene uncertain. Trimming left V 3 bases short and J 7 bases short, with 9 bases between. CDR3 size: 13 residues. Germline V gene sequence: CDR1 LNHNV, CDR2 YYDKDF (reference sequence). The CDR3 DNA reads as TGTGCCACCAGCAGTAGGAGTGACGGGGAGCTGTTTTTT. It is translated as CATSSRSDGELFF.

This chain connects TRBV19 to TRBJ2-7; weak D call: TRBD1 (5 bases). Germline CDR1 is LNHDA and CDR2 is SQIVND (reference sequence). V lost 0 bases and J 2 bases, leaving 17 bases between the germline ends. The CDR3 is 17 amino acids. CDR3 sequence (DNA): TGTGCCAGTAGTATAGAGGGCGGCAGGGTAGAGACCTACGAGCAGTACTTC. Translation: CASSIEGGRVETYEQYF.

This chain uses TRBV9 with TRBJ1-1; D unclear. CDR3 length: 15 residues. Germline V gene lookup returns CDR1 SGDLS and CDR2 YYNGEE. The V and J ends lost 4 bases and 1 base respectively, with 14 bases between them. The CDR3 region is CASSPDGQSNTEAFF. CDR3 sequence (DNA): TGTGCCAGCAGCCCCGATGGGCAGTCGAACACTGAAGCTTTCTTT. Using reference TRBV9 and TRBJ1-1 for the parts outside the CDR3, the full variable domain is DSGVTQTPKHLITATGQRVTLRCSPRSGDLSVYWYQQSLDQGLQFLIQYYNGEERAKGNILERFSAQQFPDLHSELNLSSLELGDSALYFCASSPDGQSNTEAFFGQGTRLTVV.

CDR3 sequence: CASSIADRDSDEQYF. CDR3 coding DNA: TGTGCCAGTAGTATCGCGGACAGGGACTCGGACGAGCAGTACTTC. The rearrangement links TRBV19 to TRBJ2-7, with 8 bases lining up with TRBD1. The CDR3 consists of 15 residues. Trimming took 3 bases from V and 5 from J; bases not matched to a gene: 9. Germline V CDR1 and CDR2: LNHDA, SQIVND (reference sequence).

The chain uses TRBV5-1 and TRBJ2-5, with D perhaps matching TRBD2 (5 bases). Per germline, CDR1 SGHRS and CDR2 YFSETQ. Trimming removed 0 bases from V and 1 base from J, with 7 bases in between. The CDR3 is 14 amino acids. The CDR3 DNA is TGCGCCAGCAGCTTGGGGCGGGCCCAAGAGACCCAGTACTTC. It specifies CASSLGRAQETQYF.

The V gene is TRBV9, the J gene TRBJ1-2; unclear D gene. Germline V gene sequence: CDR1 SGDLS, CDR2 YYNGEE. The CDR3 runs 15 residues. Trimming stripped 3 bases from V and 4 bases from J, with 16 bases between. In DNA form, the CDR3 reads TGTGCCAGCAGCGCCACGCGGGCGGCGACCTATGGCTACACCTTC. As protein: CASSATRAATYGYTF.

The chain joins TRBV29-1 to TRBJ1-2; D is unclear. The germline V gene has CDR1 SQVTM and CDR2 ANQGSEA. The CDR3 covers 15 residues. Trimming took off 0 bases at V and 0 bases at J, with 11 bases between the two ends. The CDR3 bases are TGCAGCGTTGAAGATCTCGGCGGATCTAACTATGGCTACACCTTC. This encodes CSVEDLGGSNYGYTF.

The rearrangement links TRBV5-5 to TRBJ2-5; TRBD2 matches at 12 bases. V trimming: 4 bases; J trimming: 5 bases; junction bases outside the gene matches: 9. Germline CDR1 is SGHKS and CDR2 is YYEKEE (reference sequence). The CDR3 is made up of 16 amino acids. The CDR3 sequence: CASSVPLAGGPETQYF. The CDR3 DNA is TGTGCCAGCAGCGTACCGCTAGCGGGGGGGCCGGAGACCCAGTACTTC.

V and J are TRBV7-3 and TRBJ2-1; 9 nucleotides agree with TRBD2. The CDR3 consists of 15 residues. The germline CDR1 and CDR2 sequences are SGHTA and FQGTGA. V shed 5 bases and J 4 bases; nucleotides not matched to a gene: 6. CDR3 sequence: CASSATSGRYNEQFF. CDR3 nucleotide sequence: TGTGCCAGCAGCGCCACTAGCGGGCGATACAATGAGCAGTTCTTC.

The chain has TRBV29-1 and TRBJ2-1; possible D gene TRBD2, 5 bases. Germline V gene sequence: CDR1 SQVTM, CDR2 ANQGSEA. With 3 bases removed from V and 8 bases from J, the gap between germline ends came to 11 bases. CDR3 length: 12 amino acids. This CDR3 is CSVEASFYEQFF. Written as DNA, the CDR3 is TGCAGCGTTGAGGCTAGCTTTTATGAGCAGTTCTTC.

This chain connects TRBV7-9 to TRBJ1-5; 8 nucleotides line up with TRBD1. CDR1 and CDR2 (germline): SEHNR, FQNEAQ (reference sequence). The CDR3 spans 15 residues. The V gene end was trimmed by 3 bases and the J gene end by 0 bases; junction bases not matched to a gene: 1. This CDR3 is CASSLGQDSNQPQHF. In nucleotides, the CDR3 is TGTGCCAGCAGCTTGGGACAGGATAGCAATCAGCCCCAGCATTTT.

The chain has TRBV28 and TRBJ1-6; D may be TRBD1 (5 bases). The CDR3 sequence is 16 residues long. V was trimmed by 6 bases and J by 1 base, leaving 13 bases between them. CDR1 and CDR2 (germline): MDHEN, SYDVKM. Here the CDR3 DNA reads TGTGCCAGCAGACTTCAGGGAGGTTCCTATAATTCACCCCTCCACTTT. As protein: CASRLQGGSYNSPLHF.

This sequence joins TRBV10-3 and TRBJ2-7, with D perhaps matching TRBD1 (6 bases). The CDR3 has 18 amino acids. Germline V gene lookup returns CDR1 ENHRY and CDR2 SYGVKD. The V and J ends lost 5 bases and 0 bases respectively, with 23 bases between them. The CDR3 DNA sequence: TGTGCCATCAGTTCCGGATTGGACCGGGACATCTCCTCCTACGAGCAGTACTTC. Translating it yields CAISSGLDRDISSYEQYF.

V gene TRBV15 combines with J gene TRBJ2-5; TRBD2 agrees at 7 bases. Germline V gives CDR1 LNHNV, CDR2 YYDKDF (reference sequence). After removal of 0 bases from V and 1 base from J, the junction contained 2 bases not matched to a gene. There are 15 residues in the CDR3. The CDR3 region has the DNA TGTGCCACCAGCAGAGATCCGGGAGGCCAAGAGACCCAGTACTTC. Translation: CATSRDPGGQETQYF.

This chain connects TRBV28 to TRBJ1-1; D ambiguous. The germline CDR1 and CDR2 sequences are MDHEN and SYDVKM. CDR3 length equals 17 residues. V lost 4 bases and J lost 1, with 19 bases in between. CDR3 residues: CASSSPLKLPWNTEAFF. DNA of the CDR3: TGTGCCAGCAGTTCGCCACTCAAACTACCCTGGAACACTGAAGCTTTCTTT.

The chain carries TRBV19 and TRBJ1-6, with TRBD1 matching 9 bases. The CDR3 sequence is 13 residues long. From germline, CDR1 is LNHDA and CDR2 SQIVND (reference sequence). CDR3 sequence: CATGGFWNSPLHF. The CDR3 nucleotides are TGTGCTACAGGGGGCTTTTGGAATTCACCCCTCCACTTT.

The chain links TRBV6-1 to TRBJ2-1, with D possibly TRBD1 on 6 matching bases. V lost 4 bases, J lost 5 bases, and 21 bases lay in between. There are 17 residues in the CDR3. Germline V CDR1 and CDR2: MNHNS, SASEGT. The CDR3: CASSVFQGSGRNNEQFF. Here the CDR3 DNA reads TGTGCCAGCAGTGTGTTTCAGGGGAGCGGACGAAACAATGAGCAGTTCTTC.

The chain recombines TRBV2 with TRBJ1-1, with unresolved D. CDR1 and CDR2 from the germline V gene are SNHLY and FYNNEI. V lost 7 bases and J 7 bases, leaving 13 bases between the germline ends. The CDR3 extends over 12 amino acids. The CDR3 region has the DNA TGTGCCAGCAAGGCGGTGATGAGTGAAGCTTTCTTT. This gives the protein CASKAVMSEAFF. Complete variable domain (other parts from reference TRBV2 and TRBJ1-1): EPEVTQTPSHQVTQMGQEVILRCVPISNHLYFYWYRQILGQKVEFLVSFYNNEISEKSEIFDDQFSVERPDGSNFTLKIRSTKLEDSAMYFCASKAVMSEAFFGQGTRLTVV.

The chain uses TRBV7-9 and TRBJ2-2, with 7 bases fitting TRBD1. Trimming removed 5 bases from V and 1 base from J; junction bases left unmatched: 7. Germline V gene sequence: CDR1 SEHNR, CDR2 FQNEAQ (reference sequence). The CDR3 runs to 16 residues. CDR3 amino acids: CASSLGWDRNTGELFF. The CDR3 nucleotides are TGTGCCAGCAGCCTTGGGTGGGACAGGAACACCGGGGAGCTGTTTTTT.